The entry that follows covers one TCR beta chain sequence. The antigen is not known. V dropped 6 bases and J dropped 4; count of bases not matched to a gene: 1. Germline V lookup: CDR1 MNHNS, CDR2 SASEGT. The CDR3 has 12 residues. Only CD45RO-negative cells positively selected for CCR7 counted as naive CD8 cells, so terminally differentiated effector memory CD45RA+ cells were excluded. This record belongs to a study of shared clonotypes between healthy human individuals. Looking at the study overall: Serving as donors were a couple of women and three men, whose ages spanned 18 to 49.

Using immunoSEQ multiplex PCR, the repertoire was profiled, and TCRdb retains in-frame clones only, with some absent. The sample shows about 2.1 million clones, 85% to 95% of them seen only once. Broader study findings: In four donors, about 5% of naive CD4 clonotypes appeared in common.

The chain links TRBV6-1 to TRBJ1-1; TRBD1 matches at 8 bases. This TCR was sampled from a man aged 18 to 35 in good health. Some clones in this sample may be carry-over from other donors' samples. The sample was naive CD8+ T cells from PBMCs. CDR3 in DNA: TGTGCCAGCAGCACAGGGGGCACTGAAGCTTTCTTT. This translates into CASSTGGTEAFF.